This T cell receptor beta chain was found in a study of T-cell memory formation after mild COVID-19. Findings and limits, study-wide: Contracting CD8+ clones were enriched in EMRA, CD4+ mainly in CM and EM.

The length of the CDR3 is 15 residues. With 0 bases removed from V and 4 bases from J, the gap between germline ends came to 13 bases. CDR1 is LGHNA and CDR2 is YNFKEQ in the germline V gene. In this sample, this clonotype turned up a few times. The antigen is not known. TCRdb fed the 5' RACE reads into MiXCR, producing one record per CDR3 protein. This sample has 300,000 to 400,000 distinct CDR3 sequences, with around 28% found just once. The rearrangement joins TRBV4-2 to TRBJ2-7; the D gene is possibly TRBD2 (5 bases). The sample consisted of PBMCs or a T cell subset sorted from them (not recorded which). The receptor's source is an adult woman who had mild COVID-19 (a few samples of this study predate the infection). Cell type and time point are not known. CDR3 nucleotides: TGTGCCAGCAGCCAAGATCTCCGGGGAGAGTACGAGCAGTACTTC. Protein: CASSQDLRGEYEQYF.